Listed here is a single TCR beta chain. Its antigen is undetermined. Assay used: immunoSEQ multiplex PCR; TCRdb lists only in-frame clones, some missing. There are approximately 74,000 clones in the sample; over 80% occur only once, and 0.55% to 0.8% lies in the top ten. This entry belongs to a study of graft-versus-host responses after intestinal transplantation. Study at large: Recipients had transplants, and these were multivisceral, liver-intestinal, or isolated intestinal. For approximately three years after anti-thymocyte globulin induction, all recipients took tacrolimus and steroids.

Study outcomes and limitations: Circulating GvH clones peaking coincided with falling HvG clones soon after transplant.

The germline V and J ends were trimmed by 0 bases and 0 bases, with 7 bases remaining between them. CDR3 length: 15 residues. The sequencing used PBMCs, collected 98 days after intestinal transplantation. This clonotype was sampled from a human patient who received an intestinal transplant, so some T cells may come from the graft donor. The chain links TRBV5-3 to TRBJ2-1, with D maybe TRBD2 (6 bases). TRBV5-3 belongs to the ORF category, with a function that is uncertain. The CDR3 sequence is CARSLVGSSYNEQFF. Here the CDR3 DNA reads TGTGCCAGAAGCTTGGTCGGGAGCTCCTACAATGAGCAGTTCTTC.